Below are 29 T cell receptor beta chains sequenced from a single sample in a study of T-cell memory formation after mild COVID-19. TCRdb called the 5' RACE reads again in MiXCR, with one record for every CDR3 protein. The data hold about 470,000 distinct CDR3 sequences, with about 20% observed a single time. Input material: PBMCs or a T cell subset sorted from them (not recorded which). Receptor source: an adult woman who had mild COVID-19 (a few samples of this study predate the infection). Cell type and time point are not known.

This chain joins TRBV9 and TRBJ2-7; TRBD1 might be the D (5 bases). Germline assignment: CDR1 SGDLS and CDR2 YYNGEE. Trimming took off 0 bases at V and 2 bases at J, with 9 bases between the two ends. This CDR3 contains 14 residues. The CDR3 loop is CASSVADRPYEQYF. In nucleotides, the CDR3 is TGTGCCAGCAGCGTAGCTGACAGACCCTACGAGCAGTACTTC.

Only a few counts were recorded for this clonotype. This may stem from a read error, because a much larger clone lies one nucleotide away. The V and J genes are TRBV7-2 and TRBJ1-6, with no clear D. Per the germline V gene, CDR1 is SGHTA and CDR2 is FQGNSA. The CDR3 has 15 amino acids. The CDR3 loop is CATSLVKANNSPLHF. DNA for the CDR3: TGTGCCACCAGCTTAGTAAAGGCGAATAATTCACCCCTCCACTTT.

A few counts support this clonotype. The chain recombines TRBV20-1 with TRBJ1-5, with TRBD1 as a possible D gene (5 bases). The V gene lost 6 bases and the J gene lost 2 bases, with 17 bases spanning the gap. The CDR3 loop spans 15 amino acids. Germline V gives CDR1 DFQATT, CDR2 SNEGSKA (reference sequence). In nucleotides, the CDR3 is TGCAGTGCCCCCGAGGGAGGGGTCGGCAATCAGCCCCAGCATTTT. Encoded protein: CSAPEGGVGNQPQHF.

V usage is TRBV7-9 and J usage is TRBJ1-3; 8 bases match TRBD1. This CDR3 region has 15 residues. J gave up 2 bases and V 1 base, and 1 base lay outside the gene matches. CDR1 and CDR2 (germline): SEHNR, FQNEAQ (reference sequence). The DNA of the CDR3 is TGTGCCAGCAGCTTAGTACAGGGGGCTGGAAACACCATATATTTT. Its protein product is CASSLVQGAGNTIYF.

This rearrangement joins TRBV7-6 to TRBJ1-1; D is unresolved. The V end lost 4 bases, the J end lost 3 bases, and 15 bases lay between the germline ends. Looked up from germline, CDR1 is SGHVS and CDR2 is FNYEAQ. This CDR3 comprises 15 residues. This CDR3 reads CASSSYNGPDTEAFF. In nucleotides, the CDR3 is TGTGCCAGCAGCTCGTACAATGGTCCGGACACTGAAGCTTTCTTT.

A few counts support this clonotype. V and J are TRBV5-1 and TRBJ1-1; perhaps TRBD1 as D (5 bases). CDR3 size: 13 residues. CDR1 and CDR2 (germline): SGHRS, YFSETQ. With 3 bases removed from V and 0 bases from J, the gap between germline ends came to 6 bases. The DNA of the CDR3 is TGCGCCAGCAGCTGGGACGTGAACACTGAAGCTTTCTTT. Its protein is CASSWDVNTEAFF.

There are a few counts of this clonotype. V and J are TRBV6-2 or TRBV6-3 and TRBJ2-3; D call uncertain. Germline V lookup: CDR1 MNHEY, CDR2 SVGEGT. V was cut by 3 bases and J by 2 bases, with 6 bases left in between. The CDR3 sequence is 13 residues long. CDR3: CASSYQNTDTQYF. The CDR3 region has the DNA TGTGCCAGCAGTTATCAAAACACAGATACGCAGTATTTT.

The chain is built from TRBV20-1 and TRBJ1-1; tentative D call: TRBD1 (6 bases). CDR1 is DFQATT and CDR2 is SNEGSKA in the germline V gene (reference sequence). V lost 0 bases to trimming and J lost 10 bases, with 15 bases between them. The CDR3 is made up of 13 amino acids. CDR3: CSARDSGALGAFF. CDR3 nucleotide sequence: TGCAGTGCTAGAGATTCAGGGGCGTTAGGAGCTTTCTTT.

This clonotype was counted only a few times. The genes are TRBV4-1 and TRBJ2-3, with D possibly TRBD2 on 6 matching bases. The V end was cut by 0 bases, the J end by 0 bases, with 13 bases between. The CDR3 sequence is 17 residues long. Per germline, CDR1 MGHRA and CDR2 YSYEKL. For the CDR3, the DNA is TGCGCCAGCAGCCAAGATTATTTGCGGGGCAGCACAGATACGCAGTATTTT. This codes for CASSQDYLRGSTDTQYF.

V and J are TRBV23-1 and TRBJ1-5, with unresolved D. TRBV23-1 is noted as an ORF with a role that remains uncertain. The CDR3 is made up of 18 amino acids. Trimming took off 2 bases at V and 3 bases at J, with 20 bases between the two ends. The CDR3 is CASSQPPSAVRDNQPQHF. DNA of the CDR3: TGCGCCAGCAGTCAACCTCCCTCGGCGGTGAGGGACAATCAGCCCCAGCATTTT.

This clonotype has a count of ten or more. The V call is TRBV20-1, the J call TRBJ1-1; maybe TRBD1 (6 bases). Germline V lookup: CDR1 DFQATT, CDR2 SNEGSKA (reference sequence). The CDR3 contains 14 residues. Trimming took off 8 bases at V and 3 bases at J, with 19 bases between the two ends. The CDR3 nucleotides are TGCAGTTCCGGTCCTCCAGGGACACACACTGAAGCTTTCTTT. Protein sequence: CSSGPPGTHTEAFF.

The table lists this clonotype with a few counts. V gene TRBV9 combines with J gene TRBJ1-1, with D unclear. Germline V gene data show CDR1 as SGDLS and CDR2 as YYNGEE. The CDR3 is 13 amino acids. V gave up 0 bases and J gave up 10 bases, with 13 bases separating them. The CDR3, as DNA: TGTGCCAGCAGCGTAGCAACCGGTGGAGCAGCTTTCTTT. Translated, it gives CASSVATGGAAFF.

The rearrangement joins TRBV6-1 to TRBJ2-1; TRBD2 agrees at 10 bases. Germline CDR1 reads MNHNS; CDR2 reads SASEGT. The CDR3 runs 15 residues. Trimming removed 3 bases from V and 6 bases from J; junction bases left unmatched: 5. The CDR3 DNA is TGTGCCAGCAGTGAGAGCGGGGGGGCCGGCAATGAGCAGTTCTTC. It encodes CASSESGGAGNEQFF.

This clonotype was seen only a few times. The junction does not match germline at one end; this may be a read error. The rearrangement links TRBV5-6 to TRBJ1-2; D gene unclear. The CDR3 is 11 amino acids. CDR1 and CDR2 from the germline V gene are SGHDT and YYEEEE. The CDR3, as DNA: TGTGCCAGCAGCTTGTCGGCAGGCCCCGTCTTC. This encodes CASSLSAGPVF.

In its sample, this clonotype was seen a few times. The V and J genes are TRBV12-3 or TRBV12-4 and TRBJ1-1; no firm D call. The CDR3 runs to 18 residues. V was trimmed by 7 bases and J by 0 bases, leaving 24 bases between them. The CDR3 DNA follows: TGTGCCAGCACGATCACCTCTCCCCGGCGGAATTTGAACACTGAAGCTTTCTTT. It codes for CASTITSPRRNLNTEAFF.

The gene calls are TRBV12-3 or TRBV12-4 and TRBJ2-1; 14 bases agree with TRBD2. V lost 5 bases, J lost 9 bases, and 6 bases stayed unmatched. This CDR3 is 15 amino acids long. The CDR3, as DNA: TGTGCCAGCAGTCTCCGGACTAGCGGGGGGATTGAGCAGTTCTTC. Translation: CASSLRTSGGIEQFF.

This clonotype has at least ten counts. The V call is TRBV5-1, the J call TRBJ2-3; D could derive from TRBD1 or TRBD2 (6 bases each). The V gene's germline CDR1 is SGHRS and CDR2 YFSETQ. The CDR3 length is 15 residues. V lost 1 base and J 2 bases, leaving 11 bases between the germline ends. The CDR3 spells CASSLFPGATDTQYF. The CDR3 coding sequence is TGCGCCAGCAGCTTGTTTCCGGGGGCCACAGATACGCAGTATTTT.

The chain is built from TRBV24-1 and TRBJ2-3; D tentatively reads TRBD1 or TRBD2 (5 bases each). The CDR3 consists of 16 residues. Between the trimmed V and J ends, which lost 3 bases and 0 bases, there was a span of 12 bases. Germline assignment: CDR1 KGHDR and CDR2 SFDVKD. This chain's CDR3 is CATSDLGVRSTDTQYF. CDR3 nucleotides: TGTGCCACCAGTGATCTGGGGGTGCGAAGCACAGATACGCAGTATTTT.

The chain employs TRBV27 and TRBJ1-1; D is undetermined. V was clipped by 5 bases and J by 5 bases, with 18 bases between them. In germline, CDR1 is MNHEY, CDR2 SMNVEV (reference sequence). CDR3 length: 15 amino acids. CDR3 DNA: TGTGCCAGCAGTGGGTTGAGTGGCCGTCGGACTGAAGCTTTCTTT. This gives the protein CASSGLSGRRTEAFF.

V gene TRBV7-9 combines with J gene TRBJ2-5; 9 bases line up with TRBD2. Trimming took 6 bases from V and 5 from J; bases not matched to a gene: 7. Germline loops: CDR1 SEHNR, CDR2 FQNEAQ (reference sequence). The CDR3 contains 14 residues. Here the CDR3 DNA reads TGTGCCAGCAGGGCGACTAGCGGAGGGGAGACCCAGTACTTC. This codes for CASRATSGGETQYF.

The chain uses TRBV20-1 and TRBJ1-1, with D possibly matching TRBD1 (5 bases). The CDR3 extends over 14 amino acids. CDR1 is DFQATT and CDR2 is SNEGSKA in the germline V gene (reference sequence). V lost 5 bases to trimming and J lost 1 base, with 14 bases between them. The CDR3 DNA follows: TGCAGTGCTCTAGTGTCCGGGACGAACACTGAAGCTTTCTTT. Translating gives CSALVSGTNTEAFF.

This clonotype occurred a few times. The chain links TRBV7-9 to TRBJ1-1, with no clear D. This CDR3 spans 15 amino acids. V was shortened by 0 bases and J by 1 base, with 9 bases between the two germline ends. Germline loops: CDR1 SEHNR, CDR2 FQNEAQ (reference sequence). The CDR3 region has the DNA TGTGCCAGCAGCTTAGCGCTGTCACGGAACACTGAAGCTTTCTTT. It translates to CASSLALSRNTEAFF.

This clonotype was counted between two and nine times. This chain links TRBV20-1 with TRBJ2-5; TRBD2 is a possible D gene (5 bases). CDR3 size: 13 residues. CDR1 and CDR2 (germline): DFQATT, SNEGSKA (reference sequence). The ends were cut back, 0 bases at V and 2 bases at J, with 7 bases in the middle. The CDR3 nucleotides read TGCAGTGCTAGAGATCAGCGGCAAGAGACCCAGTACTTC. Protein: CSARDQRQETQYF.

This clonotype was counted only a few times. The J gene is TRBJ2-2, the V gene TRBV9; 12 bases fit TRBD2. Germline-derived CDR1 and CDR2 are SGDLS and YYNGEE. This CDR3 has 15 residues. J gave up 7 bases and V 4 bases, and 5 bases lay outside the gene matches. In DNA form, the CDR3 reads TGTGCCAGCAGCATACGGACTAGCGGGGTCGGGGAGCTGTTTTTT. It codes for CASSIRTSGVGELFF.

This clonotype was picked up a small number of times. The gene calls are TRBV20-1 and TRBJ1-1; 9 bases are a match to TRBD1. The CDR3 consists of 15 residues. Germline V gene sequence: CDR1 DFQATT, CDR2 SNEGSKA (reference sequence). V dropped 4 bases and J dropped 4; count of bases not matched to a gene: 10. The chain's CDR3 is CSAIGQGRGSTEAFF. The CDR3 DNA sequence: TGCAGTGCTATTGGACAGGGGCGTGGGAGCACTGAAGCTTTCTTT.

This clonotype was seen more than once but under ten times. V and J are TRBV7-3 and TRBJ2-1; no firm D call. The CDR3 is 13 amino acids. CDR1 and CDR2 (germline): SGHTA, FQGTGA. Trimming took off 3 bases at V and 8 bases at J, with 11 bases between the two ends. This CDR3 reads CASSFSGFDEQFF. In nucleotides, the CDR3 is TGTGCCAGCAGCTTCTCGGGCTTCGATGAGCAGTTCTTC.

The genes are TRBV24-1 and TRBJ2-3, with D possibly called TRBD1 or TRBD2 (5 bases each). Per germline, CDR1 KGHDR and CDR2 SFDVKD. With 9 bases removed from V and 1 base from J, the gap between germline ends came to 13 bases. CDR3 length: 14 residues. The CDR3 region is CATSMGVGTDTQYF. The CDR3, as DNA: TGTGCCACCTCAATGGGGGTTGGCACAGATACGCAGTATTTT.

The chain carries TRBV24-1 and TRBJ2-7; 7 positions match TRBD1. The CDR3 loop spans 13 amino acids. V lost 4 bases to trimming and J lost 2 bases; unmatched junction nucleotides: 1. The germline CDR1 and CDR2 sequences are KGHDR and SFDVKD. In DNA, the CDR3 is TGTGCCACCAGTGACGGGACAGCCTACGAGCAGTACTTC. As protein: CATSDGTAYEQYF.

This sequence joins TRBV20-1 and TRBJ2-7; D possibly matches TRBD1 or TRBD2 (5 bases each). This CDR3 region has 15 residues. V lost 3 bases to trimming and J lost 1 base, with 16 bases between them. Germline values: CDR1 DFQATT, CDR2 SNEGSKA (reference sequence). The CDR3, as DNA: TGCAGTGCTAGCCCCGGGACGGAATTTTCCTACGAGCAGTACTTC. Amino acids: CSASPGTEFSYEQYF.